The T cell receptor beta chain under discussion was sequenced for a study of a mutant IDH1 vaccine in newly diagnosed glioma. Study-wide background: With temozolomide cycles, or 4-6 weeks after radiotherapy alone, vaccination was started. Study-level results: Across multiple MHC alleles, around 92% of patients had vaccine-induced responses.

The data were produced by immunoSEQ multiplex PCR, yet TCRdb's version contains in-frame clones alone and is incomplete. The sample gives 77,000 or so clones, 75% to 85% of which show up once; around 5.3% is in the top ten. A note on this clone: What it binds is unknown.

Described time point: week 47, end of study. Doses comprised 300 ug of mutant IDH1 20-mer peptide each, plus topical imiquimod. Each patient was administered eight vaccinations, scheduled in weeks 1, 3, 5, 7, 11, 15, 19 and 23. With V trimmed by 5 bases and J by 1 base, 6 bases remained unmatched. The CDR3 has 16 amino acids. Germline CDR1 and CDR2: LGHNA and YSLEER. The sample here was PBMCs, taken from a glioma patient whose treatment included an IDH1 peptide vaccine. V gene TRBV4-3 combines with J gene TRBJ2-3, with 10 bases that match TRBD2. This clonotype was sampled from a man aged 40-49 years with glioma. CDR3 residues: CASSSRLAGGTDTQYF. The CDR3 DNA is TGCGCCAGCAGCTCTCGACTAGCGGGTGGCACAGATACGCAGTATTTT.